The text below deals with one T cell receptor (beta chain). Antigen: not known. This sample stems from a study of vaccination effects on CD4 cells after COVID-19. TCRdb's copy holds only in-frame clones and misses some; the assay was immunoSEQ multiplex PCR. The sample includes around 45,000 clones, 70% to 80% of them seen just once. The CDR3 spans 12 residues. V was pared by 6 bases and J by 6 bases, with 5 bases of the junction left unmatched. Germline V lookup: CDR1 SGHAT, CDR2 FQDESV (reference sequence). Antigen-specific CD4+ T cells were first expanded with viral peptide pools by the ViraFEST assay and only then sequenced. An approximately 10-day culture period preceded the isolation of CD4+ T cells. Nucleocapsid antibody tests were negative, and the vaccine recipients had no prior SARS-CoV-2 infection. Peptides at 10 ug/ml and IL-2 at 9.5 to 10 IU/ml were added to around 2 million PBMC per well. Each culture had half its medium swapped for IL-2 medium on days 3 and 7.

Notes on the study in general: From healthy vaccinees, only 1 of 255 vaccine-induced clones also reacted to common cold coronaviruses.

The chain joins TRBV11-1 to TRBJ2-7; TRBD1 agrees at 7 bases. Sequencing was performed on CD4+ T cells from PBMCs cultured with SARS-CoV-2 spike peptides, taken before COVID-19 vaccination. This receptor was obtained from a human donor who received a COVID-19 vaccine. The CDR3 bases are TGTGCCAGCAGTCCCGACAGGGCCGAGCAGTACGTC. Its protein is CASSPDRAEQYV.